Shown below are 21 T cell receptor beta chains from a single sample sequenced in a study of T cells in tumors after PD-1 blockade. This table comes from immunoSEQ multiplex PCR, and its TCRdb copy is limited to in-frame clones, with some not included. The sample consists of over 60,000 clones, under 80% of them appearing once. Sequences were derived from PBMCs, sampled after anti-PD-1 treatment. The receptors were gathered from a human donor with basal cell carcinoma.

This chain links TRBV10-2 with TRBJ2-2; maybe TRBD1 (6 bases). The V and J ends lost 6 bases and 4 bases respectively, with 9 bases between them. Germline V gene lookup returns CDR1 WSHSY and CDR2 SAAADI. The CDR3 has 13 residues. CDR3 protein: CASSTGTTGELFF. CDR3 sequence (DNA): TGCGCCAGCAGCACAGGGACCACCGGGGAGCTGTTTTTT.

V gene TRBV15 combines with J gene TRBJ2-1; 8 bases fit TRBD1. This CDR3 spans 15 amino acids. Germline CDR1 is LNHNV and CDR2 is YYDKDF (reference sequence). J gave up 0 bases and V 8 bases, and 6 bases lay outside the gene matches. This chain's CDR3 is CATGRDRGSYNEQFF. DNA of the CDR3: TGTGCCACCGGCCGAGACAGGGGCTCCTACAATGAGCAGTTCTTC.

This clone was seen more than once but under ten times. The rearrangement links TRBV2 to TRBJ2-1, with a tentative D call TRBD2 (6 bases). Germline V lookup: CDR1 SNHLY, CDR2 FYNNEI. Trimming shortened V by 0 bases and J by 6 bases, and 9 bases separated the two germline ends. This CDR3 is built from 14 residues. This CDR3 reads CASSEAVGGNEQFF. CDR3 DNA: TGTGCCAGCAGTGAAGCCGTGGGGGGCAATGAGCAGTTCTTC.

This CDR3 is CASRQADTQYF. The DNA of the CDR3 is TGTGCCAGTAGACAGGCAGATACGCAGTATTTT. The chain combines TRBV10-3 with TRBJ2-3; perhaps TRBD1 as D (6 bases). The CDR3 sequence is 11 residues long. Trimming shortened V by 10 bases and J by 4 bases, and 9 bases separated the two germline ends. CDR1 is ENHRY, CDR2 SYGVKD, per germline.

The table lists this clone with a few counts. The chain is built from TRBV6-5 and TRBJ1-5; weak D call: TRBD1 (6 bases). Germline V gene data show CDR1 as MNHEY and CDR2 as SVGAGI. Trimming stripped 6 bases from V and 1 base from J, with 13 bases between. There are 15 residues in the CDR3. DNA of the CDR3: TGTGCCAGCAGGAACAGGGCAGAGAGCAATCAGCCCCAGCATTTT. Residues: CASRNRAESNQPQHF.

V gene TRBV5-6 combines with J gene TRBJ1-1, with a possible D match to TRBD1 (5 bases). V was pared by 4 bases and J by 10 bases, with 14 bases between. The CDR3 is made up of 12 amino acids. The germline gives CDR1 SGHDT, CDR2 YYEEEE. CDR3 region: CASSTRGEGAFF. In DNA form, the CDR3 reads TGTGCCAGCAGCACGAGGGGAGAAGGAGCTTTCTTT.

This clone was observed once. V gene TRBV5-1 combines with J gene TRBJ2-7; D is perhaps TRBD2 (6 bases). CDR1 and CDR2 from the germline V gene are SGHRS and YFSETQ. The V and J ends lost 2 bases and 2 bases respectively, with 14 bases between them. This CDR3 region has 15 residues. The DNA of the CDR3 is TGCGCCAGCAGCTTCGGGGGTTCGAGAACCTACGAGCAGTACTTC. Translating it yields CASSFGGSRTYEQYF.

The chain has TRBV5-1 and TRBJ2-3, with 9 bases identical to TRBD2. Looked up from germline, CDR1 is SGHRS and CDR2 is YFSETQ. The V segment lost 2 bases and the J segment 2 bases; nucleotides outside the gene matches: 6. The CDR3 contains 16 residues. The CDR3 region is CASSLIQRGDTDTQYF. CDR3 DNA: TGCGCCAGCAGCTTAATTCAGCGGGGGGACACAGATACGCAGTATTTT. The complete variable domain, with remaining parts taken from reference TRBV5-1 and TRBJ2-3, reads KAGVTQTPRYLIKTRGQQVTLSCSPISGHRSVSWYQQTPGQGLQFLFEYFSETQRNKGNFPGRFSGRQFSNSRSEMNVSTLELGDSALYLCASSLIQRGDTDTQYFGPGTRLTVL.

The chain links TRBV23-1 to TRBJ2-7; no reliable D call. Being an ORF, TRBV23-1 has a function that is uncertain. V lost 9 bases and J lost 0, with 15 bases in between. The CDR3 has 14 amino acids. CDR3 nucleotides: TGCGCCAGGAGGACGTCCTACGGCTCCTACGAGCAGTACTTC. This sequence encodes CARRTSYGSYEQYF.

The CDR3 is CASSIGGADQPQHF. The CDR3 DNA follows: TGTGCCAGTAGTATAGGAGGGGCGGATCAGCCCCAGCATTTT. This chain connects TRBV19 to TRBJ1-5; possibly TRBD1 for D (5 bases). V was pared by 1 base and J by 5 bases, with 9 bases between. The CDR3 covers 14 residues. Germline assignment: CDR1 LNHDA and CDR2 SQIVND (reference sequence). Combining the CDR3 with reference TRBV19 and TRBJ1-5 gives the whole variable domain DGGITQSPKYLFRKEGQNVTLSCEQNLNHDAMYWYRQDPGQGLRLIYYSQIVNDFQKGDIAEGYSVSREKKESFPLTVTSAQKNPTAFYLCASSIGGADQPQHFGDGTRLSIL.

The V call is TRBV5-1, the J call TRBJ2-3, with a possible D match to TRBD2 (6 bases). The V and J ends lost 2 bases and 4 bases respectively, with 17 bases between them. Germline CDR1 is SGHRS and CDR2 is YFSETQ. The CDR3 contains 16 residues. Here the CDR3 reads CASSFGASDSPDTQYF. In DNA form, the CDR3 reads TGCGCCAGCAGCTTCGGGGCTAGCGATTCTCCAGATACGCAGTATTTT.

This clone was detected only a few times. V and J are TRBV27 and TRBJ1-1; D uncertain. The V gene lost 6 bases and the J gene lost 8 bases, with 16 bases spanning the gap. CDR3 length equals 13 residues. Germline V gene lookup returns CDR1 MNHEY and CDR2 SMNVEV (reference sequence). The CDR3 coding sequence is TGTGCCAGCAGCCGTAGAGCGGACCCCGAAGCTTTCTTT. This encodes CASSRRADPEAFF.

This clone is a singleton in its sample. The rearrangement uses TRBV6-5 and TRBJ1-2; D not resolved. The CDR3 has 13 amino acids. From germline, CDR1 is MNHEY and CDR2 SVGAGI. V was shortened by 7 bases and J by 0 bases, with 9 bases between the two germline ends. The CDR3, as DNA: TGTGCCAGCACTCGAGAAGCTAACTATGGCTACACCTTC. This sequence encodes CASTREANYGYTF.

The J gene is TRBJ2-2, the V gene TRBV5-1, with D perhaps matching TRBD1 (5 bases). This CDR3 spans 16 amino acids. The V gene's germline CDR1 is SGHRS and CDR2 YFSETQ. V dropped 4 bases and J dropped 1 base, with 14 bases sitting between them. This CDR3 is CASSHYFTGNTGELFF. CDR3 sequence (DNA): TGCGCCAGCAGCCATTACTTTACAGGGAACACCGGGGAGCTGTTTTTT.

J is TRBJ2-7 and V is TRBV19; 9 nucleotides match TRBD1. The CDR3 consists of 15 residues. The V gene end was trimmed by 3 bases and the J gene end by 3 bases; junction bases not matched to a gene: 6. Germline V lookup: CDR1 LNHDA, CDR2 SQIVND (reference sequence). The CDR3 DNA reads as TGTGCCAGTAGTATCAGGACAGGGGAAGGCTACGAGCAGTACTTC. Its protein is CASSIRTGEGYEQYF.

This clone occurred once. The CDR3 DNA follows: TGTGCCAGCTCGACCTTCCCCCAGGGCAATCAGCCCCAGCATTTT. It translates to CASSTFPQGNQPQHF. J is TRBJ1-5 and V is TRBV18; D call uncertain. Looked up from germline, CDR1 is KGHSH and CDR2 is LQKENI. The CDR3 has 15 residues. The V end lost 6 bases, the J end lost 2 bases, and 14 bases lay between the germline ends.

The J gene is TRBJ1-5, the V gene TRBV15; 9 bases fit TRBD1. CDR1 and CDR2 from the germline V gene are LNHNV and YYDKDF (reference sequence). With 0 bases clipped from V and 7 bases from J, the junction kept 4 bases outside the gene matches. The CDR3 runs to 15 residues. CDR3 protein: CATSRDLGQGQPQHF. CDR3 sequence (DNA): TGTGCCACCAGCAGAGATTTGGGACAGGGCCAGCCCCAGCATTTT.

Remarks on this clone: Other DNA variants within this sample encode the same CDR3. J is TRBJ1-4 and V is TRBV13; D gene uncertain. Looked up from germline, CDR1 is PRHDT and CDR2 is FYEKMQ (reference sequence). Trimming pared 4 bases from V and 7 bases from J, leaving 10 bases between. This CDR3 comprises 13 residues. The DNA for the CDR3 is TGTGCCAGCAGCTCCCCTCGGGGTGAAAAACTGTTTTTT. The encoded protein is CASSSPRGEKLFF.

The chain joins TRBV28 to TRBJ2-3; 8 bases match TRBD2. Trimming removed 5 bases from V and 6 bases from J; junction bases left unmatched: 13. This CDR3 contains 16 residues. CDR1 and CDR2 (germline): MDHEN, SYDVKM. The CDR3 DNA reads as TGTGCCAGCAGTCAGCCGGGGGTAGCGGGGAGGGATACGCAGTATTTT. Its protein product is CASSQPGVAGRDTQYF.

The chain carries TRBV2 and TRBJ2-1, with 16 bases lining up with TRBD2. Germline trimming cut 7 bases from V and 2 bases from J; bases unmatched to any gene: 2. Looked up from germline, CDR1 is SNHLY and CDR2 is FYNNEI. CDR3 length: 16 residues. The CDR3 is CASKGTSGGAYNEQFF. CDR3 in DNA: TGTGCCAGCAAGGGGACTAGCGGGGGGGCCTACAATGAGCAGTTCTTC.

The chain links TRBV30 to TRBJ1-1; 7 bases fit TRBD1. This CDR3 spans 18 amino acids. Germline V gene lookup returns CDR1 GTSNPN and CDR2 SVGIG (reference sequence). V dropped 0 bases and J dropped 4; count of bases not matched to a gene: 17. The CDR3 spells CAWSVSRETGSPSTEAFF. CDR3 DNA: TGTGCCTGGAGTGTAAGCCGCGAGACAGGGAGCCCGAGCACTGAAGCTTTCTTT. Based on the CDR3 plus reference TRBV30 and TRBJ1-1, the full variable domain is SQTIHQWPATLVQPVGSPLSLECTVEGTSNPNLYWYRQAAGRGLQLLFYSVGIGQISSEVPQNLSASRPQDRQFILSSKKLLLSDSGFYLCAWSVSRETGSPSTEAFFGQGTRLTVV.